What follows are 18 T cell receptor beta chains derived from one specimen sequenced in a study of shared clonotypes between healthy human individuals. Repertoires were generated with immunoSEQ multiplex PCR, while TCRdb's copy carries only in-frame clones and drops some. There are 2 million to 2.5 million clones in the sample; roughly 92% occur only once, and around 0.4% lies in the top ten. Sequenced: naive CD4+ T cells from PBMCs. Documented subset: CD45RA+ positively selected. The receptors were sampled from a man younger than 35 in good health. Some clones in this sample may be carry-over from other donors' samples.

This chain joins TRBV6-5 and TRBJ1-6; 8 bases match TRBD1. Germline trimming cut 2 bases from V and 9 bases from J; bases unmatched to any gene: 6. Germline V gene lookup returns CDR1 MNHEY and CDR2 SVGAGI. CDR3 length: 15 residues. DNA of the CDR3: TGTGCCAGCAGTTACGCGGGACAGGACCTTTCACCCCTCCACTTT. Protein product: CASSYAGQDLSPLHF.

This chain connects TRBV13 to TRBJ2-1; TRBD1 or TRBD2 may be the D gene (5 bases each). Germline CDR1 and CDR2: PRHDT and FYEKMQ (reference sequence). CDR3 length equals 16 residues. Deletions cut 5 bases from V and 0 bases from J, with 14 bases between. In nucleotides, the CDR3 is TGTGCCAGCAGCCCGAAGGGACCCAACTCCTACAATGAGCAGTTCTTC. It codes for CASSPKGPNSYNEQFF.

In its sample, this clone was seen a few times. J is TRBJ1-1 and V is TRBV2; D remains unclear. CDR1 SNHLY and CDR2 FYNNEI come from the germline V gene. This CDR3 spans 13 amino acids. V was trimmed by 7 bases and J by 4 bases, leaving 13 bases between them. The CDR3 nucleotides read TGTGCCAGCAACGTTGAGGGAGGCACTGAAGCTTTCTTT. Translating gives CASNVEGGTEAFF.

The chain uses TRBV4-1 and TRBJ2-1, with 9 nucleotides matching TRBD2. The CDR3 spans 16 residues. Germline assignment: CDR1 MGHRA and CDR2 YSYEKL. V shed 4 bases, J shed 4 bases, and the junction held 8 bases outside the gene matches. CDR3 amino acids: CASSPGSGRTYNEQFF. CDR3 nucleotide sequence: TGCGCCAGCAGCCCTGGTAGCGGGAGAACTTACAATGAGCAGTTCTTC.

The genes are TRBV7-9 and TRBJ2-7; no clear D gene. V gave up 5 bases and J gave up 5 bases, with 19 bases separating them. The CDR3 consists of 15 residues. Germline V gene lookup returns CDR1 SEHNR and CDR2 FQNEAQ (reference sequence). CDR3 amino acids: CASSPPGRARNEQYF. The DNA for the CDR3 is TGTGCCAGCAGCCCCCCAGGTAGGGCCCGGAACGAGCAGTACTTC.

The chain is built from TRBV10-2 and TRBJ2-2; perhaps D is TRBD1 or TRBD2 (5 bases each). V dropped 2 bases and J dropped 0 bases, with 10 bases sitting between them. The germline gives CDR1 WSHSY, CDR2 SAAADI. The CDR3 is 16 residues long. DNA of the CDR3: TGCGCCAGCAGTGAGAATCTGGGGGCGAACACCGGGGAGCTGTTTTTT. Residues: CASSENLGANTGELFF.

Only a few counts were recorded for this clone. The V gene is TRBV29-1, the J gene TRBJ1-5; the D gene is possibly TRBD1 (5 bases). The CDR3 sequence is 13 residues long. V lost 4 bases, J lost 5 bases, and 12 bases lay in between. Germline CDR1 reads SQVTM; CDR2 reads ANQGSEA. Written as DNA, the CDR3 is TGCAGCGTTGGCCCGGGACTCGATCAGCCCCAGCATTTT. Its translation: CSVGPGLDQPQHF.

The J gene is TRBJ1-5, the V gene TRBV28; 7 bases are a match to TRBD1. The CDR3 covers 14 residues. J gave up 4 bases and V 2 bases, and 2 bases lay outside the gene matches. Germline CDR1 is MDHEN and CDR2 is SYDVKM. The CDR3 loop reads CASSLMGQNQPQHF. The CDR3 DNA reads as TGTGCCAGCAGTTTAATGGGACAGAATCAGCCCCAGCATTTT.

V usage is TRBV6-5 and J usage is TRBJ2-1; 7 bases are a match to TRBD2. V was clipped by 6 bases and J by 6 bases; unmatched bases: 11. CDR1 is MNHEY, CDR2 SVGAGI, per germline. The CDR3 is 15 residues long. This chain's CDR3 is CASRSSGWSRNEQFF. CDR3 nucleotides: TGTGCCAGCAGAAGTAGCGGGTGGAGCCGCAATGAGCAGTTCTTC.

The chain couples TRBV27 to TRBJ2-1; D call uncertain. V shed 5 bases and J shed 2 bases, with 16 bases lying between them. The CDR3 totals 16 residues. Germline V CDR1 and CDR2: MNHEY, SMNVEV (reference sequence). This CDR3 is CASSPNINLAYNEQFF. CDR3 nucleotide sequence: TGTGCCAGCAGTCCGAATATTAACTTAGCCTACAATGAGCAGTTCTTC.

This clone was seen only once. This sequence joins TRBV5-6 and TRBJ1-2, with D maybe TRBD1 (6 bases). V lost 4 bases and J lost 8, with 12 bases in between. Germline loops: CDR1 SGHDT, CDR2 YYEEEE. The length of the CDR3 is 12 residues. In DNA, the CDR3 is TGTGCCAGCAGCCCAGGGGTTGGGGGCTACACCTTC. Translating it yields CASSPGVGGYTF.

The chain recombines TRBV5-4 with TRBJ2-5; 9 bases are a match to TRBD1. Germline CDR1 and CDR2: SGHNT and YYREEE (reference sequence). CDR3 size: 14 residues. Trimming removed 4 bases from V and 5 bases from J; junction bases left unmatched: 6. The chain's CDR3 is CASSVTGGRETQYF. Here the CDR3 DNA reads TGTGCCAGCAGCGTCACAGGGGGCAGGGAGACCCAGTACTTC.

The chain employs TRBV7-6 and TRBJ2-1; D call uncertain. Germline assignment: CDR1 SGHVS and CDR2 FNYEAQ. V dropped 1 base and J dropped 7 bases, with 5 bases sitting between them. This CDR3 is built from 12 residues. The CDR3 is CASSLGWNEQFF. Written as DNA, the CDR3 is TGTGCCAGCAGCTTAGGGTGGAATGAGCAGTTCTTC.

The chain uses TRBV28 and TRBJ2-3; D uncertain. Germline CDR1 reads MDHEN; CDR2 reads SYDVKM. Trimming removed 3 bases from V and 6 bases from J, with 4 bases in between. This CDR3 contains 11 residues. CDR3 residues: CASSFYDTQYF. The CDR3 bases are TGTGCCAGCAGTTTTTACGATACGCAGTATTTT.

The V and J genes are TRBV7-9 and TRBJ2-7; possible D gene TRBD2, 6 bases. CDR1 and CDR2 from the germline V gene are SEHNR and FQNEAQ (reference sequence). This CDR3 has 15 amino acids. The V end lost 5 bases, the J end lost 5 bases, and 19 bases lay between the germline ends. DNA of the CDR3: TGTGCCAGCAGCCCCCTGGGGGGAAGTGGCCACGAGCAGTACTTC. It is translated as CASSPLGGSGHEQYF.

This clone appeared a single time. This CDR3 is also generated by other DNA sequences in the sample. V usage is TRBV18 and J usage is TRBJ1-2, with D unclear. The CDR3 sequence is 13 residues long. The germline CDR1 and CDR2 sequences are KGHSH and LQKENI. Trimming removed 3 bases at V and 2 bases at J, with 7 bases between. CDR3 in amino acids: CASSPTSNYGYTF. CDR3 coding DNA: TGTGCCAGCTCACCGACGTCCAACTATGGCTACACCTTC.

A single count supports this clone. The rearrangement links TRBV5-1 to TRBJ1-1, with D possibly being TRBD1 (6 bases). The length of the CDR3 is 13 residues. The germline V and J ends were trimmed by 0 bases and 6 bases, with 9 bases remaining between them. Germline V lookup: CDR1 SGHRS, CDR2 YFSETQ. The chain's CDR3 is CASSLAGVSEAFF. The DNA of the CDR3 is TGCGCCAGCAGCTTGGCAGGGGTATCTGAAGCTTTCTTT.

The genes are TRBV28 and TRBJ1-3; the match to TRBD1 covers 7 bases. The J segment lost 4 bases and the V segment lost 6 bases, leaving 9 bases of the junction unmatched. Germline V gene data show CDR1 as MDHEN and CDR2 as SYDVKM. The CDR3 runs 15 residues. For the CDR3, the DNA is TGTGCCAGCAGAACCACAGGGGTGTCGGGAAACACCATATATTTT. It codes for CASRTTGVSGNTIYF.